These 30 T cell receptor beta chains share one sample of origin, sequenced in a study of T cells in Graves' hyperthyroidism and ophthalmopathy. RNA transcripts gave rise to amplified TCR beta CDR3 regions. HTBI primers were the set used in a first-round RT-PCR of the TCR CDR3. Using its own MiXCR run on the multiplex PCR reads, TCRdb lists one record per CDR3 protein. Of roughly 200,000 distinct CDR3 sequences listed, around 20% are singletons. Sequencing input: blood. The receptor set was obtained from a man aged 40-49 years with Graves' hyperthyroidism.

For this clonotype: A much bigger clone sits one base away, suggesting this may be a read error. The chain employs TRBV3-1 and TRBJ2-3; D call uncertain. This CDR3 comprises 13 residues. Looked up from germline, CDR1 is LGHDT and CDR2 is YNNKEL (reference sequence). The DNA for the CDR3 is TGTGCCATCAGCCAGTCGACGGCAGATACGCAGTATTTT. This gives the protein CAISQSTADTQYF.

The chain carries TRBV27 and TRBJ2-2, with D unresolved. V was cut by 10 bases and J by 4 bases, with 19 bases left in between. CDR1 MNHEY and CDR2 SMNVEV come from the germline V gene (reference sequence). The CDR3 length is 15 residues. The CDR3 DNA is TGTGCCACCCAACCAGACCGATGGGGCACCGGGGAGCTGTTTTTT. This gives the protein CATQPDRWGTGELFF.

This clonotype showed up just a few times. The chain employs TRBV19 and TRBJ2-1; D gene ambiguous. Per germline, CDR1 LNHDA and CDR2 SQIVND (reference sequence). The CDR3 has 16 amino acids. The V end was cut by 1 base, the J end by 9 bases, with 19 bases between. The CDR3 region is CASSIGLGRTPGEQFF. DNA of the CDR3: TGTGCCAGTAGTATAGGGCTGGGCCGAACTCCAGGTGAGCAGTTCTTC.

This clonotype was detected ten times or more. The chain carries TRBV28 and TRBJ2-7, with 10 bases fitting TRBD1. Germline V gene sequence: CDR1 MDHEN, CDR2 SYDVKM. Germline trimming cut 5 bases from V and 5 bases from J; bases unmatched to any gene: 6. This CDR3 spans 14 amino acids. CDR3 coding DNA: TGTGCCAGCAGTCCCGGGACAGGGGACCACGAGCAGTACTTC. It encodes CASSPGTGDHEQYF.

The V and J genes are TRBV3-1 and TRBJ2-1; tentative D call: TRBD2 (7 bases). Germline-derived CDR1 and CDR2 are LGHDT and YNNKEL (reference sequence). This CDR3 contains 14 residues. V was shortened by 1 base and J by 6 bases, with 10 bases between the two germline ends. The CDR3 DNA reads as TGTGCCAGCAGCCAAGCTGCGGGGGCCAATGAGCAGTTCTTC. It translates to CASSQAAGANEQFF.

This clonotype was seen many times. The chain joins TRBV7-2 to TRBJ1-1; D is possibly TRBD1 (5 bases). Per germline, CDR1 SGHTA and CDR2 FQGNSA. The CDR3 consists of 16 residues. V was clipped by 4 bases and J by 2 bases, with 17 bases between them. This chain's CDR3 is CASSSGHLGVNTEAFF. The CDR3 DNA follows: TGTGCCAGCAGCTCCGGTCATCTAGGGGTAAACACTGAAGCTTTCTTT.

This clonotype occurred many times. This chain joins TRBV7-6 and TRBJ2-5, with TRBD1 matching over 9 bases. Germline V lookup: CDR1 SGHVS, CDR2 FNYEAQ. Trimming cost V 5 bases and J 5 bases; bases outside gene matches: 9. The CDR3 runs to 15 residues. The CDR3 here is CASSLGTGRLETQYF. The CDR3 DNA is TGTGCCAGCAGCCTCGGGACAGGGAGGTTGGAGACCCAGTACTTC.

This clonotype was observed at least ten times. The genes are TRBV6-1 and TRBJ1-1; D remains unclear. Trimming removed 1 base from V and 4 bases from J, with 10 bases in between. The CDR3 runs to 14 residues. The V gene's germline CDR1 is MNHNS and CDR2 SASEGT. CDR3 residues: CASSEDLPPTEAFF. CDR3 nucleotides: TGTGCCAGCAGTGAAGATTTACCCCCCACTGAAGCTTTCTTT.

Written as DNA, the CDR3 is TGCGCCAGCAGCCAAGGGGCCCGGGGCGAGAACACCGGGGAGCTGTTTTTT. It translates to CASSQGARGENTGELFF. This chain joins TRBV4-1 and TRBJ2-2; D is possibly TRBD1 or TRBD2 (5 bases each). The CDR3 totals 17 residues. Trimming took 1 base from V and 1 from J, leaving 13 bases between them. Germline CDR1 is MGHRA and CDR2 is YSYEKL.

J is TRBJ1-6 and V is TRBV27; possible D gene TRBD1, 5 bases. V lost 2 bases and J 7 bases, leaving 15 bases between the germline ends. Germline V gives CDR1 MNHEY, CDR2 SMNVEV (reference sequence). The CDR3 consists of 16 residues. The CDR3 region has the DNA TGTGCCAGCAGTTTAGTCTTCGGGACTGAAAATTCACCCCTCCACTTT. As protein: CASSLVFGTENSPLHF.

In its sample, this clonotype was seen many times. The gene calls are TRBV6-2 or TRBV6-3 and TRBJ1-1; D unresolved. This CDR3 region has 13 residues. CDR1 and CDR2 from the germline V gene are MNHEY and SVGEGT. V lost 6 bases and J 1 base, leaving 9 bases between the germline ends. The CDR3 protein is CASSFYTNTEAFF. The CDR3 DNA reads TGTGCCAGCAGCTTCTACACGAACACTGAAGCTTTCTTT.

The table lists this clonotype with many counts. One junction end does not reproduce the germline sequence, and a read error may be involved. The rearrangement joins TRBV4-3 to TRBJ2-3; D is perhaps TRBD1 (5 bases). Germline CDR1 reads LGHNA; CDR2 reads YSLEER. The CDR3 extends over 14 amino acids. In DNA form, the CDR3 reads TGCGCCAGCAGCCCCGGGTTGGACACAGATACGCAGTGTTTT. Amino acids: CASSPGLDTDTQCF.

The V call is TRBV19, the J call TRBJ2-1; no clear D. The CDR3 covers 14 residues. Trimming shortened V by 4 bases and J by 4 bases, and 11 bases separated the two germline ends. Looked up from germline, CDR1 is LNHDA and CDR2 is SQIVND (reference sequence). The CDR3 region is CASSTLLGYNEQFF. CDR3 sequence (DNA): TGTGCCAGTAGTACCCTCTTGGGATACAATGAGCAGTTCTTC.

The table lists this clonotype with many counts. The chain carries TRBV20-1 and TRBJ2-7; 8 nucleotides line up with TRBD1. The V and J ends lost 5 bases and 7 bases, in that order; junction bases with no gene match: 10. CDR1 and CDR2 from the germline V gene are DFQATT and SNEGSKA (reference sequence). This CDR3 has 13 residues. CDR3 DNA: TGCAGTGCTCTAACAGGGGGTGTGTCGGAGCAGTACTTC. Translated: CSALTGGVSEQYF.

V gene TRBV7-2 combines with J gene TRBJ1-5; D unclear. The germline V and J ends were trimmed by 1 base and 7 bases, with 14 bases remaining between them. Germline V gene sequence: CDR1 SGHTA, CDR2 FQGNSA. The CDR3 is 15 amino acids. CDR3 nucleotides: TGTGCCAGCAGCTTAGACGGAGGGAGGAGCCAGCCCCAGCATTTT. Protein: CASSLDGGRSQPQHF.

The table lists this clonotype with a count of one. A much larger clonotype is one base distant, so this may be a read error. V is TRBV29-1 and J is TRBJ1-1; 7 bases agree with TRBD1. This CDR3 is 13 amino acids long. Germline CDR1 SQVTM, CDR2 ANQGSEA. Here the CDR3 reads CSVEAQGDTKAFF. The CDR3, as DNA: TGCAGCGTTGAAGCGCAGGGGGACACTAAAGCTTTCTTT.

The chain combines TRBV12-3 or TRBV12-4 with TRBJ1-2, with unresolved D. Deletions cut 6 bases from V and 4 bases from J, with 9 bases between. The length of the CDR3 is 12 residues. CDR3 protein: CASSMGSYGYTF. The CDR3, as DNA: TGTGCCAGCAGCATGGGAAGCTATGGCTACACCTTC.

This clonotype showed up just a few times. V and J are TRBV30 and TRBJ2-2; D is undetermined. Trimming took 0 bases from V and 6 from J, leaving 8 bases between them. Germline assignment: CDR1 GTSNPN and CDR2 SVGIG (reference sequence). This CDR3 has 13 residues. DNA of the CDR3: TGTGCCTGGAGTGTATTGGCTCCCGGGGAGCTGTTTTTT. Residues: CAWSVLAPGELFF.

The table lists this clonotype with many counts. The V call is TRBV5-1, the J call TRBJ2-2; D is unresolved. The CDR3 totals 14 residues. Germline V CDR1 and CDR2: SGHRS, YFSETQ. Trimming shortened V by 3 bases and J by 5 bases, and 11 bases separated the two germline ends. In DNA, the CDR3 is TGCGCCAGCAGCTCGGACGGCGCAACCGGGGAGCTGTTTTTT. It codes for CASSSDGATGELFF.

This chain connects TRBV30 to TRBJ2-7; D assignment may be TRBD1 or TRBD2 (5 bases each). The V end was cut by 5 bases, the J end by 5 bases, with 10 bases between. CDR1 and CDR2 (germline): GTSNPN, SVGIG (reference sequence). This CDR3 is built from 11 residues. The CDR3 DNA reads TGTGCCTGGGCCGGGGCAAACGAGCAGTACTTC. This encodes CAWAGANEQYF.

This clonotype was detected many times. V and J are TRBV10-3 and TRBJ2-1; D not certain. Germline CDR1 reads ENHRY; CDR2 reads SYGVKD. This CDR3 is built from 16 residues. V gave up 3 bases and J gave up 0 bases, with 12 bases separating them. The CDR3 loop is CAISERARSSYNEQFF. The CDR3 DNA reads TGTGCCATCAGTGAACGAGCGAGGAGCTCCTACAATGAGCAGTTCTTC.

This rearrangement joins TRBV6-1 to TRBJ1-6; 7 bases fit TRBD1. With 5 bases clipped from V and 5 bases from J, the junction kept 6 bases outside the gene matches. The germline gives CDR1 MNHNS, CDR2 SASEGT. The CDR3 length is 15 residues. For the CDR3, the DNA is TGTGCCAGCAGTCTCGGGACAGCGGATAATTCACCCCTCCACTTT. Encoded protein: CASSLGTADNSPLHF.

This clonotype has more than one count but fewer than ten. The gene calls are TRBV20-1 and TRBJ1-5; D ambiguous. The CDR3 spans 15 residues. Germline loops: CDR1 DFQATT, CDR2 SNEGSKA (reference sequence). V dropped 6 bases and J dropped 2 bases, with 17 bases sitting between them. The DNA of the CDR3 is TGCAGTGCAAGGCTCTCGGGGTATGGCAATCAGCCCCAGCATTTT. Its translation is CSARLSGYGNQPQHF.

This clonotype occurred a few times. Just one base apart from a much larger clone, this may be a read error. CDR3 bases: TGTGCCGGCAGCTTTCGGATGAACACTGAAGCTTTCTTT. Its translation is CAGSFRMNTEAFF. The chain joins TRBV7-3 to TRBJ1-1; D remains unclear. The CDR3 spans 13 residues. Germline V CDR1 and CDR2: SGHTA, FQGTGA.

This clonotype occurred once. This chain uses TRBV30 with TRBJ1-4, with D unclear. The CDR3 is made up of 13 amino acids. Germline loops: CDR1 GTSNPN, CDR2 SVGIG (reference sequence). V shed 1 base and J shed 1 base, with 4 bases lying between them. CDR3 residues: CAWSGLTNEKLFF. Here the CDR3 DNA reads TGTGCCTGGAGTGGATTAACTAATGAAAAACTGTTTTTT.

Many counts were recorded for this clonotype. The rearrangement joins TRBV18 to TRBJ2-5, with D possibly TRBD2 on 5 matching bases. V gave up 3 bases and J gave up 1 base, with 12 bases separating them. The CDR3 is 15 residues long. The germline V gene has CDR1 KGHSH and CDR2 LQKENI. The CDR3 region has the DNA TGTGCCAGCTCACCGTGGGGAGTAGTCCAAGAGACCCAGTACTTC. It translates to CASSPWGVVQETQYF. The complete variable domain, with remaining parts taken from reference TRBV18 and TRBJ2-5, reads NAGVMQNPRHLVRRRGQEARLRCSPMKGHSHVYWYRQLPEEGLKFMVYLQKENIIDESGMPKERFSAEFPKEGPSILRIQQVVRGDSAAYFCASSPWGVVQETQYFGPGTRLLVL.

The chain links TRBV11-2 to TRBJ2-2; D is unclear. Trimming left V 6 bases short and J 4 bases short, with 12 bases between. Germline V gives CDR1 SGHAT, CDR2 FQNNGV. The CDR3 totals 14 residues. The CDR3 loop is CASSLNPATGELFF. The CDR3 DNA reads as TGTGCCAGCAGTTTAAATCCGGCCACCGGGGAGCTGTTTTTT. The variable domain in full, completed from reference TRBV11-2 and TRBJ2-2, reads EAGVAQSPRYKIIEKRQSVAFWCNPISGHATLYWYQQILGQGPKLLIQFQNNGVVDDSQLPKDRFSAERLKGVDSTLKIQPAKLEDSAVYLCASSLNPATGELFFGEGSRLTVL.

The chain couples TRBV7-3 to TRBJ2-7, with TRBD2 identical over 9 bases. Trimming removed 3 bases from V and 6 bases from J; junction bases left unmatched: 6. This CDR3 is built from 14 residues. Germline CDR1 SGHTA, CDR2 FQGTGA. As DNA, the CDR3 is TGTGCCAGCAGCTTGTCGGCTAGCGGGGCCGAGCAGTACTTC. It translates to CASSLSASGAEQYF. Supplemented by reference TRBV7-3 and TRBJ2-7, the full variable domain reads GAGVSQTPSNKVTEKGKYVELRCDPISGHTALYWYRQSLGQGPEFLIYFQGTGAADDSGLPNDRFFAVRPEGSVSTLKIQRTERGDSAVYLCASSLSASGAEQYFGPGTRLTVT.

This clonotype was observed at least ten times. The genes are TRBV5-5 and TRBJ1-2; TRBD1 might be the D (5 bases). This CDR3 region has 12 residues. The germline CDR1 and CDR2 sequences are SGHKS and YYEKEE (reference sequence). V was trimmed by 4 bases and J by 6 bases, leaving 10 bases between them. The CDR3 bases are TGTGCCAGCAGCCCTCAGGGAGATGGCTACACCTTC. Residues: CASSPQGDGYTF.

This clonotype was observed a handful of times. The chain links TRBV7-6 to TRBJ1-1, with a possible D match to TRBD1 (5 bases). Trimming took 4 bases from V and 3 from J, leaving 9 bases between them. CDR3 length: 13 residues. Germline loops: CDR1 SGHVS, CDR2 FNYEAQ. The CDR3, as DNA: TGTGCCAGCAGCTCAAGGGGTTACACTGAAGCTTTCTTT. Its translation is CASSSRGYTEAFF.